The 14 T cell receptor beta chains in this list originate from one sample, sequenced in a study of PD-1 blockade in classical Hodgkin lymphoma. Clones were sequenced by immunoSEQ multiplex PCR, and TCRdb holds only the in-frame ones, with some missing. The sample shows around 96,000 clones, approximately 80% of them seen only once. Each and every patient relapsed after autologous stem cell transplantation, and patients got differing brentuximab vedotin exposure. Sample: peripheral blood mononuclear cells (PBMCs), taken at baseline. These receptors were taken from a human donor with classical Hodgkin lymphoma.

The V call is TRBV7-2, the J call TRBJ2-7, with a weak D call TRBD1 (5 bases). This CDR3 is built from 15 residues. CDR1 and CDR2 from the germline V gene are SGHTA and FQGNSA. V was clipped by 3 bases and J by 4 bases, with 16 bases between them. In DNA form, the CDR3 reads TGTGCCAGCAGCTTGGGCAGGGCCGCATCTTACGAGCAGTACTTC. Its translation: CASSLGRAASYEQYF. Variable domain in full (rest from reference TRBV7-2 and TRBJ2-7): GAGVSQSPSNKVTEKGKDVELRCDPISGHTALYWYRQSLGQGLEFLIYFQGNSAPDKSGLPSDRFSAERTGGSVSTLTIQRTQQEDSAVYLCASSLGRAASYEQYFGPGTRLTVT.

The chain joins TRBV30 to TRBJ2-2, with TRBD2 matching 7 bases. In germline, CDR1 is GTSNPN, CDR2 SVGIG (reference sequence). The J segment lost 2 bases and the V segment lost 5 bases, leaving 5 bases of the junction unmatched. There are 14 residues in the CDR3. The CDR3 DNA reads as TGTGCCTGGGGGAGCGGGATAAACACCGGGGAGCTGTTTTTT. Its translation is CAWGSGINTGELFF.

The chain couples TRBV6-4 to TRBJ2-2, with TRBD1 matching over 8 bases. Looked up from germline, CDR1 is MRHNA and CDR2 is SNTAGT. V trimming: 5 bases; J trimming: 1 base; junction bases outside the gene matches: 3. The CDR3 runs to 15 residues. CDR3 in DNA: TGTGCCAGCAGTCCGACAGGGGTGAACACCGGGGAGCTGTTTTTT. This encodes CASSPTGVNTGELFF.

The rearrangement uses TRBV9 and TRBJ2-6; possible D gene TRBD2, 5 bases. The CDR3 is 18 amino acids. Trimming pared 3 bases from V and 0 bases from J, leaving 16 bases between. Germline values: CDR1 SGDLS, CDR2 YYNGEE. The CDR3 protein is CASSAFGGRTSGANVLTF. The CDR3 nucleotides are TGTGCCAGCAGCGCCTTCGGAGGACGTACCTCTGGGGCCAACGTCCTGACTTTC.

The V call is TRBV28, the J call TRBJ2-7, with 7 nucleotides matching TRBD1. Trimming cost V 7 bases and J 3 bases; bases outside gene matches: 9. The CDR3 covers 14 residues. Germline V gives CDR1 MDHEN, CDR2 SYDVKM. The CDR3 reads CASTPPGQNYEQYF. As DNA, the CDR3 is TGTGCCAGCACTCCCCCGGGACAGAACTACGAGCAGTACTTC.

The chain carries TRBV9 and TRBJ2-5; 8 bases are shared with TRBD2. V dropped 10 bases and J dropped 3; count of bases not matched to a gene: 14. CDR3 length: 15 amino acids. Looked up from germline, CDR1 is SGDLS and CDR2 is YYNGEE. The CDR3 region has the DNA TGTGCCGGCACCATCTCGGGGGGGATGGAAGAGACCCAGTACTTC. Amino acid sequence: CAGTISGGMEETQYF.

CDR3 nucleotide sequence: TGCGCCAGCAGCCCTATGTCGGCCCAAGAGACCCAGTACTTC. Protein: CASSPMSAQETQYF. V and J are TRBV5-1 and TRBJ2-5; no reliable D call. CDR3 length: 14 residues. The ends were cut back, 4 bases at V and 1 base at J, with 11 bases in the middle. The germline V gene encodes CDR1 SGHRS and CDR2 YFSETQ.

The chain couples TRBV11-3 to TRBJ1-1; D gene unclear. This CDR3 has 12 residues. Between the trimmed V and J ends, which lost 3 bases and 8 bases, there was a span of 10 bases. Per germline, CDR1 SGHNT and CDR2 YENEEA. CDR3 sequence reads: CASSFQTGEAFF. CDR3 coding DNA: TGTGCCAGCAGCTTTCAAACCGGGGAAGCTTTCTTT.

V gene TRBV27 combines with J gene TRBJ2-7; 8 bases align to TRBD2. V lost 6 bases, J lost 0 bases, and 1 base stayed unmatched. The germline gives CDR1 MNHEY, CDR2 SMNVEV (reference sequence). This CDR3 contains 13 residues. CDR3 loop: CASRLAASYEQYF. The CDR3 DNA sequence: TGTGCCAGCAGACTAGCGGCCTCCTACGAGCAGTACTTC.

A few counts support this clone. In DNA form, the CDR3 reads TGTGCCAGCAGCGCGGGGAGCATAGTATCCCCAGATACGCAGTATTTT. Its translation: CASSAGSIVSPDTQYF. This rearrangement joins TRBV9 to TRBJ2-3; maybe TRBD2 (5 bases). Trimming shortened V by 3 bases and J by 4 bases, and 18 bases separated the two germline ends. This CDR3 is 16 amino acids long. Germline loops: CDR1 SGDLS, CDR2 YYNGEE.

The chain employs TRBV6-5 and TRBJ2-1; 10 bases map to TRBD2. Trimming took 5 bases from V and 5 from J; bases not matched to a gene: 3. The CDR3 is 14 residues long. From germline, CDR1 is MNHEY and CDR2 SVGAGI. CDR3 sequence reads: CASSRTSGHNEQFF. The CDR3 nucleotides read TGTGCCAGCAGTCGGACTAGCGGACACAATGAGCAGTTCTTC.

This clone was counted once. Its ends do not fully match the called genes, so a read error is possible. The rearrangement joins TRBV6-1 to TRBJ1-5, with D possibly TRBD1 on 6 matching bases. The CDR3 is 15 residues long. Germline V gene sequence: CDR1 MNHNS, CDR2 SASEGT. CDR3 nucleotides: TGTGCCAGCAGGGAAGCCGGGACCCAGGGGCAGCCCCAGCATTTT. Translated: CASREAGTQGQPQHF.

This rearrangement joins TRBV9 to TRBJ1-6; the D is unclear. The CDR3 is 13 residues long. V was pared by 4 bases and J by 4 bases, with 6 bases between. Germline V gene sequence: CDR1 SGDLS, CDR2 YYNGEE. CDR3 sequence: CASSLSYNSPLHF. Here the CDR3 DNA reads TGTGCCAGCAGCCTCTCTTATAATTCACCCCTCCACTTT.

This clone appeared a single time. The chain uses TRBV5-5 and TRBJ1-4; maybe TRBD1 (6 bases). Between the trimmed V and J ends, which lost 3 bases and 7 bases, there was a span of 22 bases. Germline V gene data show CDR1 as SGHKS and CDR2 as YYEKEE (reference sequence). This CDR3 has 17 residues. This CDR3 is CASSSAIEGGLGEKLFF. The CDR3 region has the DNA TGTGCCAGCAGCTCAGCGATTGAGGGGGGGCTCGGTGAAAAACTGTTTTTT.